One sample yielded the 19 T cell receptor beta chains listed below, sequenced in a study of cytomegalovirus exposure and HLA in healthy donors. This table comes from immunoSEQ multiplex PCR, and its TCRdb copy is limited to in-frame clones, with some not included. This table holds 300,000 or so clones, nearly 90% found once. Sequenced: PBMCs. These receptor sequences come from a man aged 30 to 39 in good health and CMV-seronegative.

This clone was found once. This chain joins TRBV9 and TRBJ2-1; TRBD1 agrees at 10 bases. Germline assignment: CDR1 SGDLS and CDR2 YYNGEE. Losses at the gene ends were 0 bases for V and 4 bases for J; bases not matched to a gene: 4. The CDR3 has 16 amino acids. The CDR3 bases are TGTGCCAGCAGCGTAGGGGGGACAGGGGTATACAATGAGCAGTTCTTC. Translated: CASSVGGTGVYNEQFF.

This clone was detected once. CDR3: CASTPTSYEQYF. For the CDR3, the DNA is TGTGCCAGCACCCCGACAAGCTACGAGCAGTACTTC. V and J are TRBV6-1 and TRBJ2-5; D is ambiguous. The J call may not be correct, given that the DNA end is closer to TRBJ2-7. This CDR3 has 12 residues. Per the germline V gene, CDR1 is MNHNS and CDR2 is SASEGT.

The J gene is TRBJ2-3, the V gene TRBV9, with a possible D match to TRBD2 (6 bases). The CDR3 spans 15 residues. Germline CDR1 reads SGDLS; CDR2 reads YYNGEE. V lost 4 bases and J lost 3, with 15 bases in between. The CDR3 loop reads CASSPPGLRTDTQYF. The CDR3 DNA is TGTGCCAGCAGCCCACCGGGACTTCGGACAGATACGCAGTATTTT.

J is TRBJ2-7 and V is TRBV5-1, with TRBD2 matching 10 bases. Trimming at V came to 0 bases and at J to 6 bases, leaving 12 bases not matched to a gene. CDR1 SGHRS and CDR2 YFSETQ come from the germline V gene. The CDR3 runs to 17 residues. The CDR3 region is CASSLDLASGGPGEQYF. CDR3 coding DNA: TGCGCCAGCAGCTTGGACTTGGCTAGCGGGGGTCCGGGCGAGCAGTACTTC.

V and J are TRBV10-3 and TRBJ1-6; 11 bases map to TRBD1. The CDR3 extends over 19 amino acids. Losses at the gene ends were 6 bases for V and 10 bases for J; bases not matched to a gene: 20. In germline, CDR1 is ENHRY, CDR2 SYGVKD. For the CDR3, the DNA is TGTGCCATCAGCCCCAAGGGACAGGGGGGGATAACAGGAGGCTCACCCCTCCACTTT. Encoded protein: CAISPKGQGGITGGSPLHF.

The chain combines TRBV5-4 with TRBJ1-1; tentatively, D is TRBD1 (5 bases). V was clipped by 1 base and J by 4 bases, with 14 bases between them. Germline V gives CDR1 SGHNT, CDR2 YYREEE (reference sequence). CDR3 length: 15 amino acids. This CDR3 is CASSLLAGIGTEAFF. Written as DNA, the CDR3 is TGTGCCAGCAGCTTGTTGGCAGGGATTGGCACTGAAGCTTTCTTT.

The CDR3 is CASSYPLGYTF. DNA for the CDR3: TGTGCCAGCAGTTACCCTCTTGGCTACACCTTC. The chain joins TRBV6-5 to TRBJ1-2, with D unclear. CDR1 MNHEY and CDR2 SVGAGI come from the germline V gene. CDR3 length equals 11 residues. V lost 2 bases to trimming and J lost 7 bases, with 5 bases between them.

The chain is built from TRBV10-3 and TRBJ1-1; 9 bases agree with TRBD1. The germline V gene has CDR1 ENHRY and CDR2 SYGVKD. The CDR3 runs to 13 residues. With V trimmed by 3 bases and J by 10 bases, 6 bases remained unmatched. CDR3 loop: CAISDPDRGPAFF. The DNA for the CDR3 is TGTGCCATCAGTGACCCGGACAGGGGACCAGCTTTCTTT.

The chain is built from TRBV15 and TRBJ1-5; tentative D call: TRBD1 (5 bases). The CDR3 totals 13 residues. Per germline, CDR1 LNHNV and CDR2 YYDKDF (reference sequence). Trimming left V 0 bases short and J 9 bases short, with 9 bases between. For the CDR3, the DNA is TGTGCCACCAGCAGAGATCCCGGGGGGCCCCAGCATTTT. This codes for CATSRDPGGPQHF.

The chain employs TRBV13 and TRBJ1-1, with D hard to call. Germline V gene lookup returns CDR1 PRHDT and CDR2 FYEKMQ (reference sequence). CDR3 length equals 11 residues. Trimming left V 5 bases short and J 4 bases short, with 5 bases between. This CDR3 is CASSAGTEAFF. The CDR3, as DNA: TGTGCCAGCAGCGCGGGCACTGAAGCTTTCTTT.

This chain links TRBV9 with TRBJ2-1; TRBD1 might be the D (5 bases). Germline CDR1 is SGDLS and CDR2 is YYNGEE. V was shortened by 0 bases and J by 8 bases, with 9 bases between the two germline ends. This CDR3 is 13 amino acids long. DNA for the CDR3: TGTGCCAGCAGCGTAGCTAGGGGCTATGAGCAGTTCTTC. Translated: CASSVARGYEQFF.

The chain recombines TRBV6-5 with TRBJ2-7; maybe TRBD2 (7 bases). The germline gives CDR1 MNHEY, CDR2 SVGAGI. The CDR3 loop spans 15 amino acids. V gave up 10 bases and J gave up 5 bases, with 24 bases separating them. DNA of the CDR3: TGTGCCACCTCATCGCGGGGGCACCTTAGGCACGAGCAGTACTTC. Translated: CATSSRGHLRHEQYF.

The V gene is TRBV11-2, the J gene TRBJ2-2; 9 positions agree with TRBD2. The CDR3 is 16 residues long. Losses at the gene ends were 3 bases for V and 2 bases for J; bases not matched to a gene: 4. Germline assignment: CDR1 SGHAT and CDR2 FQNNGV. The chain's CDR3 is CASSLSGGRNTGELFF. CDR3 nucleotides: TGTGCCAGCAGCTTGAGCGGGGGGAGAAACACCGGGGAGCTGTTTTTT.

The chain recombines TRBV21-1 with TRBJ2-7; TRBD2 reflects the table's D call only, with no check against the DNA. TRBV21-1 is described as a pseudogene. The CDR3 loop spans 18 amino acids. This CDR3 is CASSIKGPGEGNTYEQYF. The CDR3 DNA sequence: TGTGCCAGCAGCATAAAAGGCCCCGGAGAGGGAAATACCTACGAGCAGTACTTC.

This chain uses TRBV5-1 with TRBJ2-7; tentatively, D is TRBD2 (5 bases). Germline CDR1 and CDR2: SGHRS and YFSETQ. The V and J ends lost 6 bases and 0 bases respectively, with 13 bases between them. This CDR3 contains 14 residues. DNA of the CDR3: TGCGCCAGCAACCAGGACGGAGGCTCCTACGAGCAGTACTTC. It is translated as CASNQDGGSYEQYF.

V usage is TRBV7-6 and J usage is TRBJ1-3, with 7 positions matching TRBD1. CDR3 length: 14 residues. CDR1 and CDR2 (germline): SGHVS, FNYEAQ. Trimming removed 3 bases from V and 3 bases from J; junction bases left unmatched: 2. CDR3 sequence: CASSFPGGGNTIYF. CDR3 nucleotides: TGTGCCAGCAGCTTCCCAGGGGGTGGAAACACCATATATTTT.

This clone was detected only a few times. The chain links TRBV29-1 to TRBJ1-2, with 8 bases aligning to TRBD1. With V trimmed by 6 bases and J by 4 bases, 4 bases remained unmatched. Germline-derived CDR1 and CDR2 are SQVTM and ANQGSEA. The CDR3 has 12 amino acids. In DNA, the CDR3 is TGCAGCGTGGGACAGGAGGTCTATGGCTACACCTTC. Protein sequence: CSVGQEVYGYTF.

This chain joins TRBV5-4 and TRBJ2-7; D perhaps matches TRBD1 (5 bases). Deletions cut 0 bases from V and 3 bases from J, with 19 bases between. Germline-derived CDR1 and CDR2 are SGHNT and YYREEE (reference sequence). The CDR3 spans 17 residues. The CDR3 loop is CASSLGRSQGESYEQYF. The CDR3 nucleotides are TGTGCCAGCAGCTTGGGGCGAAGTCAGGGCGAAAGCTACGAGCAGTACTTC.

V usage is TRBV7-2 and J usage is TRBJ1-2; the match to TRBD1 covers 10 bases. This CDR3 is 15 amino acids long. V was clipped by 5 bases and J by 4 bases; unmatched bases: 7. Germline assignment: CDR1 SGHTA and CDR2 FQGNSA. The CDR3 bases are TGTGCCAGCAGCCCCGAGACAGGGGGCGGCTATGGCTACACCTTC. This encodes CASSPETGGGYGYTF.